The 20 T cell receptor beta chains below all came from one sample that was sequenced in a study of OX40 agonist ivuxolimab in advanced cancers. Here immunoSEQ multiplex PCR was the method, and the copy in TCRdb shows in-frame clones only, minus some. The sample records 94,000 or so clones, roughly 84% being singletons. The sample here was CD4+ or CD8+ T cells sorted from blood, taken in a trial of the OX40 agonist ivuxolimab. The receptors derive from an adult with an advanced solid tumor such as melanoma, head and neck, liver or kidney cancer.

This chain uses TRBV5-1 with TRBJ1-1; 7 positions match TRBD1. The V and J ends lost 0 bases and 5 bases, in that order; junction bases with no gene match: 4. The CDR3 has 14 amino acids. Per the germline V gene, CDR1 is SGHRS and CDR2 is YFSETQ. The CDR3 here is CASSLDRGRTEAFF. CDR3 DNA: TGCGCCAGCAGCTTGGACAGGGGAAGGACTGAAGCTTTCTTT.

The CDR3 protein is CASSTDIWTQGAQYF. The CDR3, as DNA: TGTGCCAGCAGTACGGACATTTGGACCCAGGGCGCCCAGTACTTC. This chain connects TRBV2 to TRBJ2-5; a weak D match, TRBD1 (5 bases). Trimming removed 5 bases from V and 9 bases from J, with 22 bases in between. Per germline, CDR1 SNHLY and CDR2 FYNNEI. The CDR3 covers 15 residues. The entire variable domain, with the rest obtained from reference TRBV2 and TRBJ2-5, is as follows: EPEVTQTPSHQVTQMGQEVILRCVPISNHLYFYWYRQILGQKVEFLVSFYNNEISEKSEIFDDQFSVERPDGSNFTLKIRSTKLEDSAMYFCASSTDIWTQGAQYFGPGTRLLVL.

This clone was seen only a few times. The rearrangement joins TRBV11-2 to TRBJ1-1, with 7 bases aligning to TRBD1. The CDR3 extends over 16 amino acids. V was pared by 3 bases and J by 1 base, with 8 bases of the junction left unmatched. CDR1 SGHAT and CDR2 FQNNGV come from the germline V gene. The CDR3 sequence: CASSFRTGRGNTEAFF. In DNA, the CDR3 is TGTGCCAGCAGCTTCCGGACAGGCCGCGGGAACACTGAAGCTTTCTTT.

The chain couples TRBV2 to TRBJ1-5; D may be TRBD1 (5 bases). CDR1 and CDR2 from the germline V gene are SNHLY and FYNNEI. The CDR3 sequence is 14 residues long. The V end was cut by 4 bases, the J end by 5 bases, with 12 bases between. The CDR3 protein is CASSAEAGHQPQHF. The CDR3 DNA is TGTGCCAGCAGTGCAGAGGCAGGGCATCAGCCCCAGCATTTT.

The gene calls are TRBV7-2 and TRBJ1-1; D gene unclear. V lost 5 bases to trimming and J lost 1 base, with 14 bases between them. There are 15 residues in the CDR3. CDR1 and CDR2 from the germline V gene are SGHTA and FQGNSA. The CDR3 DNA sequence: TGTGCCAGCAGCCCGGTGACTGTGAAGAACACTGAAGCTTTCTTT. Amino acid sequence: CASSPVTVKNTEAFF.

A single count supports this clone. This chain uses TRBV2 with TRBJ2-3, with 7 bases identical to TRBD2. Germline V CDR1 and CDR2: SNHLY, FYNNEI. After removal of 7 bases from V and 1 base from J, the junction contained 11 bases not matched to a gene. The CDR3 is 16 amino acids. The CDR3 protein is CASIEGAAGGTDTQYF. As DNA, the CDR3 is TGTGCCAGCATCGAAGGGGCCGCGGGGGGCACAGATACGCAGTATTTT.

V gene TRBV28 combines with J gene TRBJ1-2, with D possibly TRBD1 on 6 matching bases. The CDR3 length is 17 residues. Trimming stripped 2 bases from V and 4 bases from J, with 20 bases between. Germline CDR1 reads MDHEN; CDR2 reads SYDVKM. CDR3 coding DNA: TGTGCCAGCAGTTTAATGGTGTACGTTGGACAGCGCTATGGCTACACCTTC. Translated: CASSLMVYVGQRYGYTF.

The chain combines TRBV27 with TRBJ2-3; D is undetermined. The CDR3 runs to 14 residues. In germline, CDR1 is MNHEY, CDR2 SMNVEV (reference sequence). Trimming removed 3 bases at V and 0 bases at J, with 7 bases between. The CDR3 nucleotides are TGTGCCAGCAGTTTTGGCGGTAGCACAGATACGCAGTATTTT. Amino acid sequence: CASSFGGSTDTQYF.

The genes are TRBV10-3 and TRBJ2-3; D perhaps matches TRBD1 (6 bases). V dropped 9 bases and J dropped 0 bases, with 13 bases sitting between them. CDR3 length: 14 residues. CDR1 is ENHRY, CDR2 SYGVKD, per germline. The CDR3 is CAMCNDRSTDTQYF. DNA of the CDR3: TGTGCCATGTGCAACGACAGGAGCACAGATACGCAGTATTTT.

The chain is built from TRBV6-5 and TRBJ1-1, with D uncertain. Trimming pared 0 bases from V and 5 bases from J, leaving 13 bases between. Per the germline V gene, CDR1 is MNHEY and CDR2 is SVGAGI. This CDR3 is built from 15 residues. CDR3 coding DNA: TGTGCCAGCAGTTACTCGATGGAGACGGGGACTGAAGCTTTCTTT. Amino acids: CASSYSMETGTEAFF.

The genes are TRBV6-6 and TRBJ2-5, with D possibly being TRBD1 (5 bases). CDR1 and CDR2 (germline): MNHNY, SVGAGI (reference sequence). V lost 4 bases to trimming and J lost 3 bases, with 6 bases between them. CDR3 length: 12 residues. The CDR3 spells CASSLGEETQYF. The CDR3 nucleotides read TGTGCCAGCAGTTTAGGGGAAGAGACCCAGTACTTC.

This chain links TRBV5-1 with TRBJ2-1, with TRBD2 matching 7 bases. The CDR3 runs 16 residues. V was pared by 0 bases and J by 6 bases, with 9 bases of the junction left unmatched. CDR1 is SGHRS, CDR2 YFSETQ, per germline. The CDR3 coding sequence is TGCGCCAGCAGCTTGGCTGGGGGGGAATTATCCAATGAGCAGTTCTTC. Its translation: CASSLAGGELSNEQFF.

CDR3 DNA sequence: TGTGCCAGCAGTCTCAGGACAGGGATGATGAACACTGAAGCTTTCTTT. It codes for CASSLRTGMMNTEAFF. The rearrangement joins TRBV27 to TRBJ1-1, with 8 bases fitting TRBD1. The CDR3 extends over 16 amino acids. The junction had 8 bases not matched to a gene; V was cut back by 5 bases and J by 0 bases. CDR1 is MNHEY, CDR2 SMNVEV, per germline (reference sequence).

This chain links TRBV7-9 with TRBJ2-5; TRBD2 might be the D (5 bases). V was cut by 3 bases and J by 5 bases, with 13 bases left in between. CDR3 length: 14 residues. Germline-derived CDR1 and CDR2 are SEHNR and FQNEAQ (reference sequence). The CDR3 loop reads CASSLNSRGETQYF. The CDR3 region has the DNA TGTGCCAGCAGCTTGAATTCTAGAGGGGAGACCCAGTACTTC.

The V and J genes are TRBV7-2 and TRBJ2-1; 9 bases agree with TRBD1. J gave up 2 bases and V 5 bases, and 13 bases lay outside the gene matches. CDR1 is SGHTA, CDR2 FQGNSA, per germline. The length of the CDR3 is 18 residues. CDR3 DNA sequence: TGTGCCAGCAGCCTCCTGGGGCGGGGACAGGGACCCTACAATGAGCAGTTCTTC. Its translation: CASSLLGRGQGPYNEQFF.

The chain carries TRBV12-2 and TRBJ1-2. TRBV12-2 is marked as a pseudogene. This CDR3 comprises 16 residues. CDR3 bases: TGTGCAAGTCGCTTAATAGGGTCCCTATCTAACTATGGCTACACCTTC. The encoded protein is CASRLIGSLSNYGYTF.

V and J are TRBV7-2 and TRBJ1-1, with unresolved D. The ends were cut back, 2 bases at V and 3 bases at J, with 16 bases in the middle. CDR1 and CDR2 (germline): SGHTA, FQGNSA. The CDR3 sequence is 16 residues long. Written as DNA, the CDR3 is TGTGCCAGCAGCTTAATGTTTCGGCAGCCGGACACTGAAGCTTTCTTT. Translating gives CASSLMFRQPDTEAFF.

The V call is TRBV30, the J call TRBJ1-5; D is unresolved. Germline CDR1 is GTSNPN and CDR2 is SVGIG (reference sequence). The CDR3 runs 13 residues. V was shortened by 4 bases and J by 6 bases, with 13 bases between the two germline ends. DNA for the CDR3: TGTGCCTGGAATCCGGGGATGGGTCAGCCCCAGCATTTT. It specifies CAWNPGMGQPQHF.

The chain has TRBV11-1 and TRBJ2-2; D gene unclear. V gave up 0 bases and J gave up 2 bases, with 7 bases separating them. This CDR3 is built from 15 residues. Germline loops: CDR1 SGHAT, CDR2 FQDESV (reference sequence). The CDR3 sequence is CASSLAATNTGELFF. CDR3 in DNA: TGTGCCAGCAGCTTAGCTGCCACCAACACCGGGGAGCTGTTTTTT.

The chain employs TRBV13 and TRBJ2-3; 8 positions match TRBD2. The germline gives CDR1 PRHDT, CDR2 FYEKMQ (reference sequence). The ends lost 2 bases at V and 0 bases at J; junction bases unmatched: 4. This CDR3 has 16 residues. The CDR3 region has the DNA TGTGCCAGCAGCTTAAGGGCGGGGGGTAGCACAGATACGCAGTATTTT. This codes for CASSLRAGGSTDTQYF.